This TCR beta chain comes out of a study of shared clonotypes between healthy human individuals. The study, taken as a whole, reports: The naive CD4 repertoires of four donors were compared, and around 4.7% of clonotypes were shared.

As concerns this clone: The antigen is unknown.

TCRdb's table, derived via immunoSEQ multiplex PCR, lists solely in-frame clones and lacks some. This sample has 2,100,000 or so clones; approximately 96% occur once, and the top ten carry approximately 0.13%. Material for sequencing was naive CD4+ T cells sorted from blood. Subset meaning: CD45RA+ positively selected. The TCR comes from a man younger than 35 in good health.

The CDR3 DNA follows: TGTGCCAGCGAGCTGGGAATAAGTAGCGGGTATCAAGAGACCCAGTACTTC. Amino acid sequence: CASELGISSGYQETQYF. The chain couples TRBV7-2 to TRBJ2-5; 7 bases fit TRBD2. The germline V gene has CDR1 SGHTA and CDR2 FQGNSA. The trim removed 8 bases at V and 2 bases at J, leaving 17 bases unmatched. The CDR3 length is 17 residues.